The TCR beta chain described here comes from a study of T cells in localized non-small cell lung cancer. General study findings and limits: Density of T cells in blood, when higher, went with longer overall survival. Of the tissues analyzed, uninvolved adjacent lung showed maximal T cell clonality, greater than tumor. A median of about 54 of the top 100 tumor clones appeared in adjacent lung, which was paired and uninvolved. Multi-region tumor sequencing was not done, so intratumor heterogeneity could not be excluded.

Concerning this clone itself: No antigen is known for it.

Data came from immunoSEQ multiplex PCR; TCRdb stores just in-frame clones and leaves some out. The sample consists of 8,500 to 13,000 clones, around half of them appearing once. The clonotype was recovered from a woman between 35 and 70 years old with stage II squamous cell lung carcinoma. Sequencing was performed on lymph node tissue, taken before any cancer treatment.

The CDR3 spells CASSIDPGGGYEQYF. DNA for the CDR3: TGTGCCAGTAGTATAGATCCAGGAGGAGGTTACGAGCAGTACTTC. The rearrangement links TRBV19 to TRBJ2-7, with TRBD2 as a possible D gene (5 bases). The germline V gene encodes CDR1 LNHDA and CDR2 SQIVND (reference sequence). The CDR3 length is 15 residues. Trimming left V 0 bases short and J 4 bases short, with 13 bases between.